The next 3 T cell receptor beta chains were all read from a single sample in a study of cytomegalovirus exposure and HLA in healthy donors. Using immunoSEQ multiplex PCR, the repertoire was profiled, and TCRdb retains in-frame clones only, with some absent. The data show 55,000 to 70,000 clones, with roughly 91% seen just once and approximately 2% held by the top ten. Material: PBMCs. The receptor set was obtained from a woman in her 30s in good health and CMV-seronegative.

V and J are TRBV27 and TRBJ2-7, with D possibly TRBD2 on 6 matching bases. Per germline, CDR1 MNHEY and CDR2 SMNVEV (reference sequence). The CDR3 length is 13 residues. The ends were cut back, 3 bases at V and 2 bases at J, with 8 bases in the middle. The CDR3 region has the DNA TGTGCCAGCAGTTTCGGCGGGACCTACGAGCAGTACTTC. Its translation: CASSFGGTYEQYF.

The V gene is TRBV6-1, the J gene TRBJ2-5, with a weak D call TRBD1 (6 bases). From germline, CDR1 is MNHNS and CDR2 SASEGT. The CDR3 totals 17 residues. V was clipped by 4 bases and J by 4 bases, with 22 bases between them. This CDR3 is CASSVVLLGSGAETQYF. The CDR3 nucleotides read TGTGCCAGCAGTGTAGTACTCTTGGGGTCAGGGGCAGAGACCCAGTACTTC.

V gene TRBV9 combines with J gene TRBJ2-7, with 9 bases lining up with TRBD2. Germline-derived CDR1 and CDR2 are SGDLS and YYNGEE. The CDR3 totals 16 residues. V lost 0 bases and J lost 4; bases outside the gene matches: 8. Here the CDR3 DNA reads TGTGCCAGCAGCGTAGCTGAGGGTAGCGGGAGTTACGAGCAGTACTTC. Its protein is CASSVAEGSGSYEQYF.